Listed below are T cell receptor beta chains from one sample, sequenced in a study of T cell repertoires in cytomegalovirus infection. In TCRdb, the reads were re-called with MiXCR into one record per CDR3 protein. The sample holds around 900,000 distinct CDR3 sequences; approximately 31% are singletons and the top ten take roughly 12%. Their antigens remain unidentified. Material: cultured CD8+ T cells from PBMCs, obtained from culture after CMV antigen stimulation. The receptor source for this set is a human donor in good health (CMV status not recorded). Some clones in this sample may be carry-over from other donors' samples. Each CDR3 is given with its conserved first and last residue. Each record gives: CDR3 DNA, CDR3 protein, D gene, clone size, V gene, J gene. A D gene is named only where the DNA matches it firmly. The size field is filled for only some rows; it gives once, few, many or a size class.

CDR3 DNA: TGTGCCAGCAGCTATTGGGACAGGGGGTCTGAAGCTTTCTTT
CDR3 protein: CASSYWDRGSEAFF
D gene: TRBD1
clone size: few
V gene: TRBV7-9
J gene: TRBJ1-1

CDR3 DNA: TGTGCCAGCAGCTTAGGGACAGTAAGTGGCTACACCTTC
CDR3 protein: CASSLGTVSGYTF
D gene: -
clone size: many
V gene: TRBV7-2
J gene: TRBJ1-2

CDR3 DNA: TGTGCCAGTAGTGCTGGTGAGGCTATCCATCAGCCCCAGCATTTT
CDR3 protein: CASSAGEAIHQPQHF
D gene: -
clone size: few
V gene: TRBV19
J gene: TRBJ1-5

CDR3 DNA: TGTGCCAGCAGCCGGAATAGCGGTGAAGAGACCCAGTACTTC
CDR3 protein: CASSRNSGEETQYF
D gene: -
clone size: once
V gene: TRBV7-3
J gene: TRBJ2-5

CDR3 DNA: TGTGCCAGCAGCCCGGGAGGCCCGGGGGAGCAGCATTTT
CDR3 protein: CASSPGGPGEQHF
D gene: -
clone size: few
V gene: TRBV27
J gene: TRBJ1-5

CDR3 DNA: TGTGCCAGCAGTCTTACCGGGACAGGGCTATACGGGCAGTACTTC
CDR3 protein: CASSLTGTGLYGQYF
D gene: TRBD1
clone size: -
V gene: TRBV12-3/TRBV12-4
J gene: TRBJ2-7

CDR3 DNA: TGTGCCAGCAGCTTAGCGGGACAGCCTCCCTACGAGCAGTACTTC
CDR3 protein: CASSLAGQPPYEQYF
D gene: TRBD1
clone size: few
V gene: TRBV7-2
J gene: TRBJ2-7

CDR3 DNA: TGTGCCAGCATGGAAGGGGCGAACACCGGGGAGCTGTTTTTT
CDR3 protein: CASMEGANTGELFF
D gene: -
clone size: few
V gene: TRBV6-2/TRBV6-3
J gene: TRBJ2-2

CDR3 DNA: TGCGCCAGCAGCTACGAGACAGGGTGGGCCACTGAAGCTTTCTTT
CDR3 protein: CASSYETGWATEAFF
D gene: TRBD1
clone size: few
V gene: TRBV5-1
J gene: TRBJ1-1

CDR3 DNA: TGTGCCAGCAGCTTTGGAGCCAGGGCGGGGACTGAAGCTTTCTTT
CDR3 protein: CASSFGARAGTEAFF
D gene: -
clone size: -
V gene: TRBV13
J gene: TRBJ1-1

CDR3 DNA: TGCAGTGCTAGGGTATTAGGGAGCTCTGGGGCCAACGTCCTGACTTTC
CDR3 protein: CSARVLGSSGANVLTF
D gene: -
clone size: -
V gene: TRBV20-1
J gene: TRBJ2-6

CDR3 DNA: TGCGCCAGCAGTGAGGGGGACAATGAGCAGTTCTTC
CDR3 protein: CASSEGDNEQFF
D gene: -
clone size: few
V gene: TRBV10-2
J gene: TRBJ2-1

CDR3 DNA: TGTGCCAGCATCGTCGAGGCGGGGGGCAGTGCCGGGGAGCTGTTTTTT
CDR3 protein: CASIVEAGGSAGELFF
D gene: TRBD2
clone size: -
V gene: TRBV2
J gene: TRBJ2-2

CDR3 DNA: TGTGCCAGCAGCTTATCGGGAGGGGCAGGCAATCAGCCCCAGCATTTT
CDR3 protein: CASSLSGGAGNQPQHF
D gene: -
clone size: few
V gene: TRBV7-9
J gene: TRBJ1-5

CDR3 DNA: TGTGCCAGCAGCTTAGGTGGGGGACACATCATGAACACTGAAGCTTTCTTT
CDR3 protein: CASSLGGGHIMNTEAFF
D gene: -
clone size: few
V gene: TRBV7-9
J gene: TRBJ1-1

CDR3 DNA: TGTGCCAGCAGCCCTGGGACAGTAATCACAGATACGCAGTATTTT
CDR3 protein: CASSPGTVITDTQYF
D gene: TRBD1
clone size: -
V gene: TRBV11-3
J gene: TRBJ2-3

CDR3 DNA: TGTGCCAGCAGCTTAGGGGATTTCAAGGGCTACACCTTC
CDR3 protein: CASSLGDFKGYTF
D gene: -
clone size: -
V gene: TRBV13
J gene: TRBJ1-2

CDR3 DNA: TGTGCCAGCAGCCAAGAAACAGGGGGGTACACTGAAGCTTTCTTT
CDR3 protein: CASSQETGGYTEAFF
D gene: TRBD1
clone size: -
V gene: TRBV14
J gene: TRBJ1-1

CDR3 DNA: TGTGCCATACCCGGGCCCTCCGCCGCCGGGGAGCTGTTTTTT
CDR3 protein: CAIPGPSAAGELFF
D gene: -
clone size: -
V gene: TRBV6-2/TRBV6-3
J gene: TRBJ2-2

CDR3 DNA: TGCAGCGCGACAGGGCCCAGGGCTGAAGCTTTCTTT
CDR3 protein: CSATGPRAEAFF
D gene: TRBD1
clone size: -
V gene: TRBV29-1
J gene: TRBJ1-1

CDR3 DNA: TGTGCCAGCAGCCAAGAATCGGGGCGGCGGGGCTGGGGCAATGAGCAGTTCTTC
CDR3 protein: CASSQESGRRGWGNEQFF
D gene: -
clone size: -
V gene: TRBV3-1
J gene: TRBJ2-1

CDR3 DNA: TGTGCCAGCACGCTAGCGGGGGGGATAGATACGCAGTATTTT
CDR3 protein: CASTLAGGIDTQYF
D gene: TRBD2
clone size: many
V gene: TRBV7-8
J gene: TRBJ2-3

CDR3 DNA: TGTGCCAGCAGTACCCCTCGGGGGGTGGCTGAAGCTTTCTTT
CDR3 protein: CASSTPRGVAEAFF
D gene: -
clone size: -
V gene: TRBV6-5
J gene: TRBJ1-1

CDR3 DNA: TGTGCCAGCTCACCAGGACTCCGTCGGGAGACCCAGTACTTC
CDR3 protein: CASSPGLRRETQYF
D gene: -
clone size: -
V gene: TRBV18
J gene: TRBJ2-5

CDR3 DNA: TGTGCCAGCAGCCAAGGCGGAGGGGACGAGCAGTACTTC
CDR3 protein: CASSQGGGDEQYF
D gene: -
clone size: -
V gene: TRBV7-6
J gene: TRBJ2-7

CDR3 DNA: TGCGCCAGCAGCACCCGGACAGAAACTGAAGCTTTCTTT
CDR3 protein: CASSTRTETEAFF
D gene: -
clone size: few
V gene: TRBV5-1
J gene: TRBJ1-1